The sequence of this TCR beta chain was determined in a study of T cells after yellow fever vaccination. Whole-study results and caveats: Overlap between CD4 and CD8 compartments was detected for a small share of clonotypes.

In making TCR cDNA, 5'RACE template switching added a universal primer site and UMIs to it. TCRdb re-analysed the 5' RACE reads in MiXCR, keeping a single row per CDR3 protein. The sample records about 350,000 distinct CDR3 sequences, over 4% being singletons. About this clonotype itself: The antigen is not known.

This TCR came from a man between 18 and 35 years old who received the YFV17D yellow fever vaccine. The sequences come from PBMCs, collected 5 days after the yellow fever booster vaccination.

CDR3 bases: TGTGCCAGCAGCCCCAGGGAAGGCGGCTACACCTTC. Encoded protein: CASSPREGGYTF. The rearrangement links TRBV5-4 to TRBJ1-2, with D possibly TRBD1 on 5 matching bases. This CDR3 is 12 amino acids long. V was trimmed by 4 bases and J by 8 bases, leaving 12 bases between them. Germline V gene sequence: CDR1 SGHNT, CDR2 YYREEE (reference sequence).